The 30 T cell receptor beta chains reported below all come from one sample, sequenced in a study of blood T cell repertoires in COVID-19. The repertoire was sequenced with immunoSEQ multiplex PCR; TCRdb's copy has only in-frame clones and lacks some. The table lists about 94,000 clones, about 86% of them singletons, with approximately 6.8% in the top ten. Sequenced sample: peripheral blood. Receptors were obtained from a man aged 60 to 69 with acute or convalescent COVID-19.

The CDR3 bases are TGTGCCAGCAGTATCAAAAACACCATATATTTT. Its translation is CASSIKNTIYF. The V call is TRBV12-3 or TRBV12-4, the J call TRBJ1-3; D unresolved. CDR3 length equals 11 residues. Trimming took off 5 bases at V and 6 bases at J, with 5 bases between the two ends.

Remarks on this clone: One end of the junction does not line up with germline, which may come from a read error. This chain connects TRBV30 to TRBJ1-2; 9 bases line up with TRBD1. Germline assignment: CDR1 GTSNPN and CDR2 SVGIG (reference sequence). This CDR3 comprises 12 residues. The CDR3 protein is CAWGDRVYDYTF. CDR3 coding DNA: TGTGCCTGGGGGGACAGGGTGTATGACTACACCTTC.

The chain recombines TRBV9 with TRBJ2-1; weak D call: TRBD2 (6 bases). Trimming stripped 3 bases from V and 4 bases from J, with 17 bases between. This CDR3 spans 16 amino acids. Germline V lookup: CDR1 SGDLS, CDR2 YYNGEE. Written as DNA, the CDR3 is TGTGCCAGCAGCGAAGGAACGGGACTGGCGTACAATGAGCAGTTCTTC. Amino acid sequence: CASSEGTGLAYNEQFF. Full variable domain (outside the CDR3, taken from reference TRBV9 and TRBJ2-1): DSGVTQTPKHLITATGQRVTLRCSPRSGDLSVYWYQQSLDQGLQFLIQYYNGEERAKGNILERFSAQQFPDLHSELNLSSLELGDSALYFCASSEGTGLAYNEQFFGPGTRLTVL.

V and J are TRBV5-1 and TRBJ2-2; tentative D call: TRBD2 (7 bases). V lost 0 bases and J lost 5, with 14 bases in between. The CDR3 runs 16 residues. CDR1 and CDR2 (germline): SGHRS, YFSETQ. The CDR3 DNA follows: TGCGCCAGCAGCTTGGCCCCAGGGAGGGGGACCGGGGAGCTGTTTTTT. Protein product: CASSLAPGRGTGELFF.

V gene TRBV6-5 combines with J gene TRBJ2-3, with D perhaps TRBD2 (6 bases). The ends were cut back, 2 bases at V and 2 bases at J, with 14 bases in the middle. In germline, CDR1 is MNHEY, CDR2 SVGAGI. The CDR3 totals 16 residues. The CDR3 DNA is TGTGCCAGCAGTTACGCTCGGCGGGGCAACACAGATACGCAGTATTTT. It specifies CASSYARRGNTDTQYF.

In this sample, this clone turned up once. CDR3 DNA: TGCAGTGTGGGGACAGCGAACACCGGGGAGCTGTTTTTT. It encodes CSVGTANTGELFF. V is TRBV29-1 and J is TRBJ2-2; TRBD1 aligns across 7 bases. CDR3 length: 13 residues. The germline V gene has CDR1 SQVTM and CDR2 ANQGSEA.

This clone came up once. The genes are TRBV7-9 and TRBJ1-1, with 7 bases aligning to TRBD1. The germline V gene has CDR1 SEHNR and CDR2 FQNEAQ (reference sequence). The CDR3 extends over 15 amino acids. The trim removed 1 base at V and 6 bases at J, leaving 8 bases unmatched. The CDR3 loop is CASSLEGAVYSEAFF. Here the CDR3 DNA reads TGTGCCAGCAGCTTAGAGGGGGCGGTTTACTCTGAAGCTTTCTTT. Drawing the rest from reference TRBV7-9 and TRBJ1-1, the complete variable domain is DTGVSQNPRHKITKRGQNVTFRCDPISEHNRLYWYRQTLGQGPEFLTYFQNEAQLEKSRLLSDRFSAERPKGSFSTLEIQRTEQGDSAMYLCASSLEGAVYSEAFFGQGTRLTVV.

V gene TRBV18 combines with J gene TRBJ1-4; maybe TRBD1 (6 bases). The CDR3 length is 17 residues. V gave up 3 bases and J gave up 5 bases, with 19 bases separating them. CDR1 is KGHSH and CDR2 is LQKENI in the germline V gene. This CDR3 reads CASSPEQVTGLNEKLFF. In DNA form, the CDR3 reads TGTGCCAGCTCACCCGAACAAGTAACAGGGTTGAATGAAAAACTGTTTTTT.

The chain uses TRBV19 and TRBJ2-5, with TRBD2 matching 9 bases. Germline loops: CDR1 LNHDA, CDR2 SQIVND (reference sequence). The V and J ends lost 8 bases and 5 bases, in that order; junction bases with no gene match: 12. The CDR3 runs 15 residues. The CDR3 reads CASLPSGGSGETQYF. The CDR3 bases are TGTGCCAGTTTGCCCAGCGGGGGGTCCGGGGAGACCCAGTACTTC.

The genes are TRBV3-1 (or the pseudogene TRBV3-2) and TRBJ2-5; TRBD2 matches at 7 bases. The CDR3 consists of 14 residues. From germline, CDR1 is LGHDT and CDR2 YNNKEL (reference sequence). Trimming removed 3 bases from V and 5 bases from J; junction bases left unmatched: 6. The CDR3 DNA is TGTGCCAGCAGCCATCGGGGGGTGTGGGAGACCCAGTACTTC. It encodes CASSHRGVWETQYF.

This clone has only a few counts. This chain uses TRBV3-1 (or the pseudogene TRBV3-2) with TRBJ1-4; maybe TRBD1 (5 bases). There are 16 residues in the CDR3. Between the trimmed V and J ends, which lost 3 bases and 8 bases, there was a span of 19 bases. Germline V gene sequence: CDR1 LGHDT, CDR2 YNNKEL (reference sequence). The CDR3 DNA reads TGTGCCAGCAGCCAGCCTATCGGGGGTGGCCGGGAAAAACTGTTTTTT. Its translation: CASSQPIGGGREKLFF.

The chain employs TRBV5-1 and TRBJ2-7, with D perhaps TRBD1 (5 bases). From germline, CDR1 is SGHRS and CDR2 YFSETQ. Trimming took off 0 bases at V and 4 bases at J, with 8 bases between the two ends. This CDR3 contains 13 residues. Here the CDR3 reads CASSLAGLYEQYF. CDR3 DNA sequence: TGCGCCAGCAGCTTGGCAGGGCTTTACGAGCAGTACTTC.

This chain uses TRBV2 with TRBJ1-6; D is possibly TRBD1 (6 bases). Trimming pared 6 bases from V and 1 base from J, leaving 13 bases between. CDR1 and CDR2 from the germline V gene are SNHLY and FYNNEI. CDR3 length: 16 residues. The CDR3 here is CASRLSGASYNSPLHF. Written as DNA, the CDR3 is TGTGCCAGCAGGCTATCAGGGGCGTCCTATAATTCACCCCTCCACTTT.

This chain joins TRBV10-2 and TRBJ2-5; maybe TRBD1 (6 bases). Per germline, CDR1 WSHSY and CDR2 SAAADI. V was pared by 0 bases and J by 5 bases, with 13 bases between. This CDR3 region has 15 residues. DNA of the CDR3: TGCGCCAGCAGTGAGTCGACCACAGGGTGGGAGACCCAGTACTTC. Translating it yields CASSESTTGWETQYF.

The chain has TRBV19 and TRBJ1-1, with D possibly matching TRBD1 (6 bases). The V and J ends lost 5 bases and 2 bases respectively, with 15 bases between them. In germline, CDR1 is LNHDA, CDR2 SQIVND (reference sequence). The CDR3 covers 15 residues. Here the CDR3 DNA reads TGTGCCAGTAGTTTGCCGTCCGGGACAAACACTGAAGCTTTCTTT. This codes for CASSLPSGTNTEAFF.

This clone was seen only a few times. CDR3 region: CASSLRQSYNEQFF. CDR3 nucleotide sequence: TGTGCCAGCAGTTTAAGACAGTCCTACAATGAGCAGTTCTTC. This chain joins TRBV27 and TRBJ2-1, with D perhaps matching TRBD1 (5 bases). Trimming stripped 2 bases from V and 1 base from J, with 6 bases between. Germline CDR1 and CDR2: MNHEY and SMNVEV (reference sequence). This CDR3 is built from 14 residues.

The chain carries TRBV9 and TRBJ1-6; D is undetermined. This CDR3 spans 14 amino acids. With 0 bases removed from V and 7 bases from J, the gap between germline ends came to 8 bases. Germline V CDR1 and CDR2: SGDLS, YYNGEE. The CDR3 protein is CASSVGTENSPLHF. As DNA, the CDR3 is TGTGCCAGCAGCGTAGGTACGGAGAATTCACCCCTCCACTTT. The full variable domain, its missing parts supplied by reference TRBV9 and TRBJ1-6, is DSGVTQTPKHLITATGQRVTLRCSPRSGDLSVYWYQQSLDQGLQFLIQYYNGEERAKGNILERFSAQQFPDLHSELNLSSLELGDSALYFCASSVGTENSPLHFGNGTRLTVT.

The gene calls are TRBV6-5 and TRBJ2-7, with 7 bases that match TRBD2. The CDR3 sequence is 14 residues long. Germline V CDR1 and CDR2: MNHEY, SVGAGI. Trimming took 5 bases from V and 1 from J; bases not matched to a gene: 5. The CDR3 region is CASSRGGPSYEQYF. CDR3 nucleotides: TGTGCCAGCAGTAGGGGAGGGCCATCCTACGAGCAGTACTTC.

This clone showed up just a few times. The chain has TRBV5-1 and TRBJ2-3; 10 bases are a match to TRBD2. The V segment lost 2 bases and the J segment 3 bases; nucleotides outside the gene matches: 12. Looked up from germline, CDR1 is SGHRS and CDR2 is YFSETQ. The CDR3 sequence is 18 residues long. CDR3 loop: CASSLGERGGRITDTQYF. The CDR3 nucleotides are TGCGCCAGCAGCTTAGGCGAGCGGGGGGGCCGAATAACAGATACGCAGTATTTT.

This clone has just one count. V gene TRBV2 combines with J gene TRBJ1-5; D not resolved. The CDR3 totals 12 residues. Per the germline V gene, CDR1 is SNHLY and CDR2 is FYNNEI. Deletions cut 7 bases from V and 4 bases from J, with 8 bases between. The DNA of the CDR3 is TGTGCCAGCAATAGAAGAAATCAGCCCCAGCATTTT. Translating it yields CASNRRNQPQHF.

The V gene is TRBV6-5, the J gene TRBJ1-2, with a weak D call TRBD1 (6 bases). Germline values: CDR1 MNHEY, CDR2 SVGAGI. CDR3 size: 13 residues. V was clipped by 2 bases and J by 7 bases, with 11 bases between them. The CDR3 spells CASSYGGAGGYTF. Written as DNA, the CDR3 is TGTGCCAGCAGTTACGGGGGGGCAGGTGGCTACACCTTC.

The rearrangement joins TRBV2 to TRBJ2-1; D is perhaps TRBD2 (6 bases). Germline assignment: CDR1 SNHLY and CDR2 FYNNEI. V lost 4 bases and J 0 bases, leaving 10 bases between the germline ends. This CDR3 has 15 residues. CDR3 nucleotides: TGTGCCAGCAGTGGGCGGAGGGGCTCCTACAATGAGCAGTTCTTC. Its protein product is CASSGRRGSYNEQFF.

The chain employs TRBV7-2 and TRBJ1-6; 8 bases align to TRBD1. CDR3 size: 16 residues. Looked up from germline, CDR1 is SGHTA and CDR2 is FQGNSA. The trim removed 1 base at V and 9 bases at J, leaving 8 bases unmatched. CDR3: CASSLVTGVKGSPLHF. CDR3 DNA: TGTGCCAGCAGCTTAGTGACAGGGGTTAAGGGTTCACCCCTCCACTTT.

The chain carries TRBV2 and TRBJ1-5; perhaps TRBD1 as D (6 bases). Germline CDR1 and CDR2: SNHLY and FYNNEI. This CDR3 spans 15 amino acids. Trimming stripped 6 bases from V and 0 bases from J, with 12 bases between. The CDR3 here is CASRDRDYSNQPQHF. The CDR3, as DNA: TGTGCCAGCAGGGACAGAGATTATAGCAATCAGCCCCAGCATTTT.

With regard to this clone: Different DNA sequences within this sample yield the same CDR3. The V call is TRBV9, the J call TRBJ1-1; D gene uncertain. Trimming removed 3 bases from V and 4 bases from J, with 7 bases in between. The CDR3 sequence is 12 residues long. Looked up from germline, CDR1 is SGDLS and CDR2 is YYNGEE. CDR3 nucleotide sequence: TGTGCCAGCAGCGCCGGTAGCACTGAAGCTTTCTTT. Amino acids: CASSAGSTEAFF.

J is TRBJ1-5 and V is TRBV30, with D uncertain. Deletions cut 2 bases from V and 6 bases from J, with 14 bases between. Germline V gene data show CDR1 as GTSNPN and CDR2 as SVGIG (reference sequence). The CDR3 extends over 14 amino acids. Written as DNA, the CDR3 is TGTGCCTGGAGTTCCCTCGGGGAAACTCAGCCCCAGCATTTT. Protein sequence: CAWSSLGETQPQHF. The entire variable domain, with the rest obtained from reference TRBV30 and TRBJ1-5, is as follows: SQTIHQWPATLVQPVGSPLSLECTVEGTSNPNLYWYRQAAGRGLQLLFYSVGIGQISSEVPQNLSASRPQDRQFILSSKKLLLSDSGFYLCAWSSLGETQPQHFGDGTRLSIL.

This chain links TRBV4-1 with TRBJ2-7; 9 positions agree with TRBD2. Germline V gene lookup returns CDR1 MGHRA and CDR2 YSYEKL. Trimming removed 0 bases from V and 3 bases from J; junction bases left unmatched: 9. The CDR3 covers 17 residues. CDR3 bases: TGCGCCAGCAGCCAAGAATCTTCGGCGGGGGGGCTCTACGAGCAGTACTTC. Translated: CASSQESSAGGLYEQYF.

V gene TRBV10-3 combines with J gene TRBJ1-2; 7 bases align to TRBD1. With V trimmed by 0 bases and J by 4 bases, 5 bases remained unmatched. Germline CDR1 and CDR2: ENHRY and SYGVKD. CDR3 length equals 15 residues. CDR3 region: CAISESGDSLYGYTF. CDR3 DNA: TGTGCCATCAGTGAGTCAGGGGACAGCCTCTATGGCTACACCTTC.

This chain links TRBV4-1 with TRBJ1-2, with 7 bases lining up with TRBD1. The V gene's germline CDR1 is MGHRA and CDR2 YSYEKL. CDR3 size: 15 residues. V lost 1 base to trimming and J lost 3 bases; unmatched junction nucleotides: 5. CDR3 sequence reads: CASSQGEGAHYGYTF. CDR3 nucleotides: TGCGCCAGCAGCCAAGGAGAGGGGGCCCACTATGGCTACACCTTC.

The chain joins TRBV18 to TRBJ1-4, with D unresolved. The CDR3 length is 14 residues. The germline CDR1 and CDR2 sequences are KGHSH and LQKENI. V lost 3 bases to trimming and J lost 1 base, with 6 bases between them. The CDR3 DNA follows: TGTGCCAGCTCACCGTATGTAACTAATGAAAAACTGTTTTTT. It is translated as CASSPYVTNEKLFF.